This TCR beta chain was profiled in a study of blood T cells in healthy people across ages. The CDR3 has 15 residues. Germline loops: CDR1 LNHDA, CDR2 SQIVND (reference sequence). The V end lost 1 base, the J end lost 6 bases, and 16 bases lay between the germline ends. Then a second PCR, running about 7 to 11 cycles, was carried out with a sample-barcoded 5' primer and a J-beta primer mix. TCRdb used MiXCR to reprocess the 5' RACE reads, holding one entry per CDR3 protein. Among approximately 770,000 distinct CDR3 sequences listed, 55% to 70% were seen once. The V and J genes are TRBV19 and TRBJ2-7, with TRBD2 as a possible D gene (5 bases). The source is a man aged 30 to 45 in good health. The sample consisted of blood. CDR3: CASSIGEGRLGEQYF. DNA for the CDR3: TGTGCCAGTAGTATAGGTGAGGGTCGCCTTGGCGAGCAGTACTTC.